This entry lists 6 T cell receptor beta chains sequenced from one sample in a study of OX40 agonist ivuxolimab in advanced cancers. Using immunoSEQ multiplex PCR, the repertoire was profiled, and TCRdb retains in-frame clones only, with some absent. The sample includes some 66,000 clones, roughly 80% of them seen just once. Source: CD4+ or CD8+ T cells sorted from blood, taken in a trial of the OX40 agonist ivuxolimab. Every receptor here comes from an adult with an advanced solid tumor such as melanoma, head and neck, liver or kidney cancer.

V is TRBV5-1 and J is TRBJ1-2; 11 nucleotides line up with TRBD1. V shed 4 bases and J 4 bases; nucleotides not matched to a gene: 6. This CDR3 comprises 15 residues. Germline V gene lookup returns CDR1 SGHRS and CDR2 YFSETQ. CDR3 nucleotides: TGCGCCAGCAGCCTGGGACAGGGGGTGGCCTATGGCTACACCTTC. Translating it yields CASSLGQGVAYGYTF.

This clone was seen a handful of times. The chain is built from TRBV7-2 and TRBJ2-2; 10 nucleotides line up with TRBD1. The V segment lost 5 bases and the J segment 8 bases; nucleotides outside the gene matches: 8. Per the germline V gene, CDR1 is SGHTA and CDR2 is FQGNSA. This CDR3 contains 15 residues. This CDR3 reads CASSPRQGALGELFF. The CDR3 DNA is TGTGCCAGCAGCCCACGACAGGGGGCATTGGGGGAGCTGTTTTTT.

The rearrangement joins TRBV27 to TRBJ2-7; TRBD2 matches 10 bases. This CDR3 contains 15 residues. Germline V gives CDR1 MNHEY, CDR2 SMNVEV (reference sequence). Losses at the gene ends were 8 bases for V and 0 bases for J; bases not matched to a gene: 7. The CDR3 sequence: CASGHGTSVSYEQYF. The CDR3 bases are TGTGCCAGCGGACACGGGACTAGCGTCTCCTACGAGCAGTACTTC.

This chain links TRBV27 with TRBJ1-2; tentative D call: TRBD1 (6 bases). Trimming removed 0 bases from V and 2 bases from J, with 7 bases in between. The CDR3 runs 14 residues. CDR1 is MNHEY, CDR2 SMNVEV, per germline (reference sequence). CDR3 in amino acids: CASSLSRGNYGYTF. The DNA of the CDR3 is TGTGCCAGCAGTTTATCGAGGGGGAACTATGGCTACACCTTC.

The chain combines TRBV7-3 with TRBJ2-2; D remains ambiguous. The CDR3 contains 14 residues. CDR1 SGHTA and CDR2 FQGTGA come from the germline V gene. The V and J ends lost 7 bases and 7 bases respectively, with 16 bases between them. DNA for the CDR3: TGTGCCAGCAAGGGCCGATCCGGAGACGGGGAGCTGTTTTTT. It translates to CASKGRSGDGELFF.

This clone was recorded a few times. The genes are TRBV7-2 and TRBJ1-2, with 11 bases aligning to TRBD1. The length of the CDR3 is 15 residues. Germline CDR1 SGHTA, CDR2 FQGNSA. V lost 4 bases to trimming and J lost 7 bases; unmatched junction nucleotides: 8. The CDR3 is CASSSPWTGGGGYTF. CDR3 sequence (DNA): TGTGCCAGCAGCTCCCCTTGGACAGGGGGCGGTGGCTACACCTTC. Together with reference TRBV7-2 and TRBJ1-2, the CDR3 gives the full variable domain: GAGVSQSPSNKVTEKGKDVELRCDPISGHTALYWYRQSLGQGLEFLIYFQGNSAPDKSGLPSDRFSAERTGGSVSTLTIQRTQQEDSAVYLCASSSPWTGGGGYTFGSGTRLTVV.